This T cell receptor (beta chain) was recovered during a study of vaccination and CD4 T cells after COVID-19. Time point reported: late sampling 161 to 241 days after vaccination in three convalescent patients. Treatment of the sample: approximately nine-day PBMC culture with coronavirus spike peptide pools or control peptides (ViraFEST assay). The V gene's germline CDR1 is MDHEN and CDR2 SYDVKM. V was cut by 5 bases and J by 0 bases, with 14 bases left in between. The CDR3 spans 15 residues. This clonotype was picked up a small number of times. Its antigen is unknown. Cultured CD4+ T-cell DNA underwent Oncomine TCR Beta short-read sequencing. TCRdb fed the PCR reads into MiXCR, producing one record per CDR3 protein. The sample lists about 23,000 distinct CDR3 sequences, about 32% occurring once.

The sequences come from CD4+ T cells from blood, cultured in vitro, collected about 7 months after SARS-CoV-2 vaccination. The sequence was collected from a human donor who had recovered from COVID-19. The genes are TRBV28 and TRBJ2-7; no reliable D call. The CDR3 protein is CASSPTLISSYEQYF. CDR3 nucleotide sequence: TGTGCCAGCAGTCCAACCCTAATCAGCTCCTACGAGCAGTACTTC.